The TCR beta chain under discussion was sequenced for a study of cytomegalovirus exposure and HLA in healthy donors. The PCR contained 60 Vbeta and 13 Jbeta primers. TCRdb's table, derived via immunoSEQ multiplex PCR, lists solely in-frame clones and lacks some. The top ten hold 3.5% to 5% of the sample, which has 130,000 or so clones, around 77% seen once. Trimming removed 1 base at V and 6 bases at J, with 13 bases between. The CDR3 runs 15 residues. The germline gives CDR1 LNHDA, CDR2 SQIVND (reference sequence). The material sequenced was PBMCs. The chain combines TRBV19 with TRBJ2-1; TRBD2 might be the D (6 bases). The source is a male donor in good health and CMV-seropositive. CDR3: CASSIGPLEGNEQFF. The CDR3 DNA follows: TGTGCCAGTAGTATAGGTCCTTTGGAGGGCAATGAGCAGTTCTTC.